These T cell receptor beta chains were read from a single sample in a study of glioma-infiltrating T cells. TCRdb reprocessed the multiplex PCR reads with MiXCR, giving one entry per CDR3 protein. The top ten clones hold 6.7% of a sample with tens of thousands of distinct CDR3 sequences, around a quarter of them seen once. Source material: glioma tissue, nonneoplastic brain tissue, or PBMCs (not recorded which). The receptors were sampled from a human donor with low-grade glioma or glioblastoma, undergoing nonglioma brain surgery, or in good health (not recorded which). Both conserved end residues are part of each CDR3. D genes are given only for firm matches. Where a row states a size, it is once, few, many or the class of an expanded clone; other rows omit it.

>TRBD2|TRBJ2-1|-|TRBV19
TGTGCCAGTAACCCGCGCCGGGGGGGCCAGGATGAGCAGTTCTTC
CASNPRRGGQDEQFF
>-|TRBJ2-7|-|TRBV2
TGTGCCAGCAGCGGCCAGACCGGGCCCTACGAGCAGTACTTC
CASSGQTGPYEQYF
>TRBD2|TRBJ2-5|few|TRBV12-3/TRBV12-4
TGTGCCAGCAGCCCTGGGGGACTAGCGGGACAAGAGACCCAGTACTTC
CASSPGGLAGQETQYF
>TRBD2|TRBJ2-1|-|TRBV20-1
TGCAGTGCCCCCCTCCCTAGCGGGAGCCTTTTTAAGCAGTTCTTC
CSAPLPSGSLFKQFF
>TRBD1|TRBJ2-1|many|TRBV7-9
TGTGCCAGCAGCTTAGTGTTAGGGGGCGCCCACAATGAGCAGTTCTTC
CASSLVLGGAHNEQFF
>-|TRBJ2-1|-|TRBV4-1
TGCGCCAGCGGCCAAGACGGCCAGGAGTTTGGTGAGCAGTTCTTC
CASGQDGQEFGEQFF
>-|TRBJ2-3|many|TRBV10-2
TGCGCCACCGTGAAAACAGCGGAGTTGTACACAGATACGCAGTATTTT
CATVKTAELYTDTQYF
>TRBD1|TRBJ1-2|few|TRBV7-9
TGTGCCAGCAGCTTAACAGGGGACTATGGCTACACCTTC
CASSLTGDYGYTF
>-|TRBJ1-1|many|TRBV5-5
TGTGCCAGCAGCGGGATAGGGGGTACTGAAGCTTTCTTT
CASSGIGGTEAFF
>-|TRBJ1-2|many|TRBV15
TGTGCCACTTACTCCGGGACGGCCTATGGCTACACCTTC
CATYSGTAYGYTF
>-|TRBJ2-5|many|TRBV6-6
TGTGCCAGCAGTTACGGCGCCTTAAATCGGGGGGCCCTGTACCAGTACTTC
CASSYGALNRGALYQYF
>-|TRBJ1-6|few|TRBV19
TGTGCCAGTAGTATACCCCCCGCTACAGGGAGCTCCTATAATTCACCCCTCCACTTT
CASSIPPATGSSYNSPLHF
>-|TRBJ2-1|-|TRBV12-3/TRBV12-4
TGTGCCAGCAGGTTATTGGGGACCTCTAGTGAGCAGTTCTTC
CASRLLGTSSEQFF
>TRBD1|TRBJ2-7|few|TRBV4-1
TGCGCCAGCAGCCAAGATCGCTCAGGGGGCGGGTACGAGCAGTACTTC
CASSQDRSGGGYEQYF
>-|TRBJ2-7|few|TRBV12-3/TRBV12-4
TGTGCCAGCAGTTTTGCTTTGGGAGAGCTAGCTGGAGAGCAGTACTTC
CASSFALGELAGEQYF
>-|TRBJ2-3|-|TRBV2
TGTGCCAGCAGTGAACGTCAGGTGATACACACAGATACGCAGTATTTT
CASSERQVIHTDTQYF
>-|TRBJ1-4|-|TRBV19
TGTGCCAGTAGTTCTGAGGTGCGGGAAAAACTGTTTTTT
CASSSEVREKLFF
>TRBD1|TRBJ2-5|many|TRBV20-1
TGCAGTGCTAGAGACGCACAGGGGATGAAGACCCAGTACTTC
CSARDAQGMKTQYF
>TRBD2|TRBJ2-3|many|TRBV5-4
TGTGCCAGCAGCTTGGGGGGGGGGAGCACAGATACGCAGTATTTT
CASSLGGGSTDTQYF
>TRBD1|TRBJ2-1|many|TRBV7-9
TGTGCCAGCAGCAGCCGGGACAGTGAATTCAATGAGCAGTTCTTC
CASSSRDSEFNEQFF
>-|TRBJ2-1|-|TRBV5-1
TGCGCCAGCAGCCCCGCACAGGTTTACAATGAGCAGTTCTTC
CASSPAQVYNEQFF
>TRBD1|TRBJ2-1|many|TRBV4-1
TGCGCCAGCAGCCAAGCCGGGACAGGGGGAAATGAGCAGTTCTTC
CASSQAGTGGNEQFF
>TRBD2|TRBJ2-7|many|TRBV20-1
TGCAGTGCTAGAGATCCCAGCGGGAGGAAAAACGAGCAGTACTTC
CSARDPSGRKNEQYF
>TRBD2|TRBJ2-2|many|TRBV12-3/TRBV12-4
TGTGCCAGCAGCGGGAGGAGGAACACCGGGGAGCTGTTTTTT
CASSGRRNTGELFF
>TRBD1|TRBJ2-7|-|TRBV29-1
TGCAGCGTCCGGGGGACAGGGGAATACGAGCAGTACTTC
CSVRGTGEYEQYF
>TRBD1|TRBJ1-5|many|TRBV6-1
TGTGCCAGCAGTCGATACGACAGGGACAATCAGCCCCAGCATTTT
CASSRYDRDNQPQHF
>-|TRBJ2-5|many|TRBV2
TGTGCCAGCAGTGAATTATACGTCGGGGAGACCCAGTACTTC
CASSELYVGETQYF
>-|TRBJ2-3|many|TRBV10-1
TGCGCCAGCAGTGTACAGGGCCAAGATACGCAGTATTTT
CASSVQGQDTQYF
>TRBD1|TRBJ2-2|few|TRBV7-2
TGTGCCAGCAGCACCTACAGGGGGCAGGACACCGGGGAGCTGTTTTTT
CASSTYRGQDTGELFF
>-|TRBJ2-3|-|TRBV30
TGTGCCTGGAGCCGAAGTTCGGATACGCAGTATTTT
CAWSRSSDTQYF
>-|TRBJ2-1|-|TRBV7-9
TGTGCCAGCAGCCCGCGGGGCATCACCTACAATGAGCAGTTCTTC
CASSPRGITYNEQFF
>-|TRBJ2-1|few|TRBV27
TGTGCCAGCAGTTTACGGTCCAGCACCCCCACAGCTGAGCAGTTCTTC
CASSLRSSTPTAEQFF
>-|TRBJ1-3|-|TRBV7-2
TGTGCCGGCAGCCCTGTAGGGGGGAACTCTGGAAACACCATATATTTT
CAGSPVGGNSGNTIYF